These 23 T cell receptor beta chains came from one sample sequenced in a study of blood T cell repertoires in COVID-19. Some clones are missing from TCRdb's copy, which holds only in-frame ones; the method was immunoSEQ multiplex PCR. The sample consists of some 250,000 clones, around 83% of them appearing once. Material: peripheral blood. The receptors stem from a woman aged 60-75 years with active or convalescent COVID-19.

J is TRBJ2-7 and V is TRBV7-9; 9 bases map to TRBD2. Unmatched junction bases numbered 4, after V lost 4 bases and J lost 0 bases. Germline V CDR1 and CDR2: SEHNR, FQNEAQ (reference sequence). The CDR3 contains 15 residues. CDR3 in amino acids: CASSWAGGSSYEQYF. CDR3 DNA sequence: TGTGCCAGCAGCTGGGCGGGGGGGAGCTCCTACGAGCAGTACTTC.

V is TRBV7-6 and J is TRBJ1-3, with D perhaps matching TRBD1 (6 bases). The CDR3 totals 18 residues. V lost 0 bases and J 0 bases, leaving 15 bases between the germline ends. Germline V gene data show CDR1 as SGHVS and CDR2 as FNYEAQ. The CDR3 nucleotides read TGTGCCAGCAGCTTAGCGGGGGCAAGGCCAAACTCTGGAAACACCATATATTTT. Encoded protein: CASSLAGARPNSGNTIYF.

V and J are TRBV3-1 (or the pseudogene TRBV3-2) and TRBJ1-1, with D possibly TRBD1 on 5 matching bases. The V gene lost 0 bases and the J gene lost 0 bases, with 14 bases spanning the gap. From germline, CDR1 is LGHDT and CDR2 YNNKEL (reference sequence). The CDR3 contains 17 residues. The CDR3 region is CASSQEVGGVMNTEAFF. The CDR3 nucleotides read TGTGCCAGCAGCCAAGAAGTGGGGGGGGTGATGAACACTGAAGCTTTCTTT.

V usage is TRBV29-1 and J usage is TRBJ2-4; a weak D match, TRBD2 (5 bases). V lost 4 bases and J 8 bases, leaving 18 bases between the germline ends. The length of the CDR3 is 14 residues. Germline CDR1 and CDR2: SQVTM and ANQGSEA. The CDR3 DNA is TGCAGCGTTGCTGTGGCACCCGGAGGAGACATTCAGTACTTC. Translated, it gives CSVAVAPGGDIQYF.

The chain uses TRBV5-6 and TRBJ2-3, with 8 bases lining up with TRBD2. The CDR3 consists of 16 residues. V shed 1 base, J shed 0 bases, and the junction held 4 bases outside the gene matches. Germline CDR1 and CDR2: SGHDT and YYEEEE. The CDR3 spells CASSLFSGVSTDTQYF. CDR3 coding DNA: TGTGCCAGCAGCTTGTTTAGCGGGGTGAGCACAGATACGCAGTATTTT.

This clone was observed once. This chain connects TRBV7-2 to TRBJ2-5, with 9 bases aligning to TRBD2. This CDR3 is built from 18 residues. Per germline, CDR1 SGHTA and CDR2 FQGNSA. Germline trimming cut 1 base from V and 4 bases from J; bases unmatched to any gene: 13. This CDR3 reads CASSLGFVGRGGRETQYF. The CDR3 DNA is TGTGCCAGCAGCTTAGGGTTTGTTGGGCGGGGGGGCAGAGAGACCCAGTACTTC. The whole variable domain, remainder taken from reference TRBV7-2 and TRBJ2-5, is GAGVSQSPSNKVTEKGKDVELRCDPISGHTALYWYRQSLGQGLEFLIYFQGNSAPDKSGLPSDRFSAERTGGSVSTLTIQRTQQEDSAVYLCASSLGFVGRGGRETQYFGPGTRLLVL.

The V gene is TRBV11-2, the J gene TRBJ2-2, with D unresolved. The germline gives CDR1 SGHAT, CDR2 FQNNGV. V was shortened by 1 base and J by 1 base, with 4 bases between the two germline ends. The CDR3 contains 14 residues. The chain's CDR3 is CASSLGLNTGELFF. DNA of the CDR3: TGTGCCAGCAGCTTAGGGCTGAACACCGGGGAGCTGTTTTTT.

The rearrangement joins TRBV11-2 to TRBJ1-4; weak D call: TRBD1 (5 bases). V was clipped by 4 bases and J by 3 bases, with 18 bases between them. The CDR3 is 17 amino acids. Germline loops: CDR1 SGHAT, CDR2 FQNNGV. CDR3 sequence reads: CASSSLRGRSSNEKLFF. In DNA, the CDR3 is TGTGCCAGCAGCTCATTAAGGGGCAGGAGTTCTAATGAAAAACTGTTTTTT.

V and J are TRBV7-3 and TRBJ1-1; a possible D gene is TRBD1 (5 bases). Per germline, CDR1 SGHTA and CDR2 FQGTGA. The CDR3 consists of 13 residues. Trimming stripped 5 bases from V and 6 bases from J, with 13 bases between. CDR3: CASSKDSGSEAFF. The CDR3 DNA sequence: TGTGCCAGCAGCAAAGACAGTGGGTCTGAAGCTTTCTTT.

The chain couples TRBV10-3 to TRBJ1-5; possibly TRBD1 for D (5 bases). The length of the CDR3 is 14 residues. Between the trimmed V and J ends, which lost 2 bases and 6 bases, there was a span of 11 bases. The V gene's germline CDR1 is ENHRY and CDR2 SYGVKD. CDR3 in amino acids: CAISETVQVQPQHF. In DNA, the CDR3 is TGTGCCATCAGTGAGACGGTACAGGTTCAGCCCCAGCATTTT.

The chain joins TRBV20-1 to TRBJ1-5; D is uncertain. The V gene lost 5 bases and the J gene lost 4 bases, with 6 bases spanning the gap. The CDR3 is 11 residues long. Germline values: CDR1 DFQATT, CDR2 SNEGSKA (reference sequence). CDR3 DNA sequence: TGCAGTGCTCCAAATAATCAGCCCCAGCATTTT. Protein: CSAPNNQPQHF.

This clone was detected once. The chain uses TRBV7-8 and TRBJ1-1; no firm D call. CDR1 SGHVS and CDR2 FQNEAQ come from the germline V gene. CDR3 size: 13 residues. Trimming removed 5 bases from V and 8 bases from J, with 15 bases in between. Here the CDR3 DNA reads TGTGCCAGCAGCGGCGGGGTGGTAGGCGAAGCTTTCTTT. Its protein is CASSGGVVGEAFF.

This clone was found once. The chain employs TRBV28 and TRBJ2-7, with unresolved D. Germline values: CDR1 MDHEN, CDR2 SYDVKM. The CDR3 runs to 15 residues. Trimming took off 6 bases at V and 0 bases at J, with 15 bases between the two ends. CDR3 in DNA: TGTGCCAGCAGCCGACCGGGTCCCAGCTCCTACGAGCAGTACTTC. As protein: CASSRPGPSSYEQYF.

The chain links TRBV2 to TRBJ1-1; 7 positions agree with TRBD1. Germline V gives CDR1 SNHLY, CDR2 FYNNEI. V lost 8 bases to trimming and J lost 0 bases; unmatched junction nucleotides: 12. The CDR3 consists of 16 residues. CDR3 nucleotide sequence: TGTGCCAGCGCAGGGGTCAGGAGGGGGCTGAACACTGAAGCTTTCTTT. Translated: CASAGVRRGLNTEAFF. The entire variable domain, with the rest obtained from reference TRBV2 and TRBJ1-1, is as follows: EPEVTQTPSHQVTQMGQEVILRCVPISNHLYFYWYRQILGQKVEFLVSFYNNEISEKSEIFDDQFSVERPDGSNFTLKIRSTKLEDSAMYFCASAGVRRGLNTEAFFGQGTRLTVV.

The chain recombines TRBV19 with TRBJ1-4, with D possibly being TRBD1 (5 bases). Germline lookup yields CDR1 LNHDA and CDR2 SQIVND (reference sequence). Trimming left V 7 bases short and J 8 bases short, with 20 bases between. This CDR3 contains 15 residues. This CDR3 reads CASNRWGERGEKLFF. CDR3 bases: TGTGCCAGTAATAGGTGGGGGGAACGTGGCGAAAAACTGTTTTTT.

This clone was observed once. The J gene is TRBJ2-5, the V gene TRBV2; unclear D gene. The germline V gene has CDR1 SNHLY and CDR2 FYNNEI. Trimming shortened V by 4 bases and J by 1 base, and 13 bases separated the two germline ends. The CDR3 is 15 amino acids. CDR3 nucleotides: TGTGCCAGCAGTGTTGAGGATACTATCCAAGAGACCCAGTACTTC. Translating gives CASSVEDTIQETQYF.

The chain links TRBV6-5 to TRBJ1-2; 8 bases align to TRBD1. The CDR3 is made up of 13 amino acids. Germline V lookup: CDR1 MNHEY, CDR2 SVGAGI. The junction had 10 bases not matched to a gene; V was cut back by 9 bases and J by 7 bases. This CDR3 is CARASDRVAGYTF. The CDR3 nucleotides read TGTGCCAGGGCCTCGGACAGGGTGGCTGGCTACACCTTC.

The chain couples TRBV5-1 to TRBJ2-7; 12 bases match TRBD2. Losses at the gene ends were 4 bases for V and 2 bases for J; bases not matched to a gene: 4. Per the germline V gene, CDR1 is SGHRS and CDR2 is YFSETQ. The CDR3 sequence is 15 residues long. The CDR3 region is CASSRTSGTTYEQYF. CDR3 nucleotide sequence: TGCGCCAGCAGCCGGACTAGCGGGACCACCTACGAGCAGTACTTC. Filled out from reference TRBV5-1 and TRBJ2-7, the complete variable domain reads KAGVTQTPRYLIKTRGQQVTLSCSPISGHRSVSWYQQTPGQGLQFLFEYFSETQRNKGNFPGRFSGRQFSNSRSEMNVSTLELGDSALYLCASSRTSGTTYEQYFGPGTRLTVT.

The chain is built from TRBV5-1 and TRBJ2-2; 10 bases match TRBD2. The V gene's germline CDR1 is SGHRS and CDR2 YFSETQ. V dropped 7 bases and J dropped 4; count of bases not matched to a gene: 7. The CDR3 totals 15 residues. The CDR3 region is CASRYASGGTGELFF. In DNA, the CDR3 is TGCGCCAGCCGTTACGCTAGCGGGGGCACCGGGGAGCTGTTTTTT.

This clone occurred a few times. CDR3 DNA: TGTGCCAGCAGTTATTACCGGGACAGGGTCTCACCCCTCCACTTT. Residues: CASSYYRDRVSPLHF. The chain joins TRBV7-8 to TRBJ1-6; 9 bases map to TRBD1. Trimming at V came to 6 bases and at J to 10 bases, leaving 10 bases not matched to a gene. This CDR3 has 15 amino acids. Germline values: CDR1 SGHVS, CDR2 FQNEAQ.

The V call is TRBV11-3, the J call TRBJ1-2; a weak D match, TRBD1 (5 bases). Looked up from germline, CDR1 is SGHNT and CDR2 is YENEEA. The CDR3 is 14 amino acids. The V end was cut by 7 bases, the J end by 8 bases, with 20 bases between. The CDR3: CASNPHGRAGGYTF. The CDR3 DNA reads TGTGCCAGCAACCCTCACGGCAGGGCGGGAGGCTACACCTTC.

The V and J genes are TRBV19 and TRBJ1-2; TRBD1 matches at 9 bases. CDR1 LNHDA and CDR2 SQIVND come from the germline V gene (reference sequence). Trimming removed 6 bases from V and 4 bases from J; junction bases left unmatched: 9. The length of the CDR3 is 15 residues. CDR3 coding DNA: TGTGCCAGTAGGCGTCCCGGGACAGGGACCTATGGCTACACCTTC. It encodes CASRRPGTGTYGYTF.

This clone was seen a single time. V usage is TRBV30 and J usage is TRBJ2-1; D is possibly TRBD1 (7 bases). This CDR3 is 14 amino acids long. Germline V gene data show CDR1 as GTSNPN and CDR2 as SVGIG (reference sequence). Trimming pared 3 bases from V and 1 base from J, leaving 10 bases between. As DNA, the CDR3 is TGTGCCTGGAGGCAGGGGGGATCCTACAATGAGCAGTTCTTC. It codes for CAWRQGGSYNEQFF.